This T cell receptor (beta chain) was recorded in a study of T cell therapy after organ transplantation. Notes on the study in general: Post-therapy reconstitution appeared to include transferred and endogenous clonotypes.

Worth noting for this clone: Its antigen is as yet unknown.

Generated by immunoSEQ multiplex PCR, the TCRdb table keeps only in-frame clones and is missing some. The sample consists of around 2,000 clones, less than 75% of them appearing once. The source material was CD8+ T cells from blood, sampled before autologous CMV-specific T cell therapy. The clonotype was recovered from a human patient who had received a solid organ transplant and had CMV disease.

The CDR3 region has the DNA TGTGCCAGCAGCCAGAACGGACTAGGGGGACAAGAGACCCAGTACTTC. Translated, it gives CASSQNGLGGQETQYF. The chain is built from TRBV4-2 and TRBJ2-5, with D maybe TRBD2 (7 bases). Per the germline V gene, CDR1 is LGHNA and CDR2 is YNFKEQ. Trimming removed 3 bases at V and 2 bases at J, with 16 bases between. The CDR3 loop spans 16 amino acids.